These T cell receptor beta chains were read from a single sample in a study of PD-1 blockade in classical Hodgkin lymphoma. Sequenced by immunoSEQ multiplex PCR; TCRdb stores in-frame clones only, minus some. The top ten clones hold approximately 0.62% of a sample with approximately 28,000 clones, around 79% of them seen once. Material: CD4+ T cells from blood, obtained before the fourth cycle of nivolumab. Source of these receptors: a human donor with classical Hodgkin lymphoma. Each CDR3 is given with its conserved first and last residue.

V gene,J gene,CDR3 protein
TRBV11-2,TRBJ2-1,CASLFTGDGIDNEQFF
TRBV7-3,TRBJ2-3,CASSLGTSTDTQYF
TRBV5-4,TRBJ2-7,CASSLETREDYEQYF
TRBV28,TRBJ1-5,CASSLIPSGSNQPQHF
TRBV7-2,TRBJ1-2,CASSLAGYGYTF
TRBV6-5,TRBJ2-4,CASSYLLAGTNIQYF
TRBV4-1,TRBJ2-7,CASSQDSSGRLEQYF
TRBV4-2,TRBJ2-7,CASSQAALAGSYEQYF
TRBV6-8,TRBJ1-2,CASSYPSGEGWGYGYTF
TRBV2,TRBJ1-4,CASSAGSEKLFF
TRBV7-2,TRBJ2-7,CASGAGRGYEQYF
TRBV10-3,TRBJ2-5,CAISSTGREAQYF
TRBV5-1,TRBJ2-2,CASSFEGANTGELFF
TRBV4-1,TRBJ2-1,CASSIYGEGAYEQFF
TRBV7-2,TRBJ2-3,CASSLDGRRGSDTQYF
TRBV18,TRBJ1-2,CASSPPGQGDKYGYTF
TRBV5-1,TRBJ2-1,CASSPRDFLGNEQFF
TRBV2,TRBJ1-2,CASSALQGGGYTF
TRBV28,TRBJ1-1,CASTYGGSITEAFF
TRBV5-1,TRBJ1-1,CASSSTGLGTEAFF
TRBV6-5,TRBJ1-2,CASSYGTNYGYTF
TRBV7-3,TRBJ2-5,CASSLTSGETQYF
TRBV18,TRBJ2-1,CASSGTSGNEQFF
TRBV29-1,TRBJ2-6,CSVVTSGANVLTF
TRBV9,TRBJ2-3,CASSVAGGRDTQYF
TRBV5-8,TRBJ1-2,CASSLGRQGYGYTF
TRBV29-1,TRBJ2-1,CSAAGLAGGHEQFF
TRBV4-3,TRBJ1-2,CASSQDLGRIYGYTF
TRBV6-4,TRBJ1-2,CASSIAPQGYGYTF
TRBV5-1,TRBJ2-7,CASSRTGGASYEQYF
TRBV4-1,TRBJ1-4,CASSQDHHDRGPLPHEKLFF
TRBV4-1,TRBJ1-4,CASSQAFPGRQMEKLFF
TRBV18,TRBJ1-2,CASSPPSGQAGLGYTF
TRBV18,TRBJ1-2,CASSPFQRDGYTF
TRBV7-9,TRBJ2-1,CASNGQGLNNEQFF
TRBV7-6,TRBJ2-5,CASSITVSGGQETQYF
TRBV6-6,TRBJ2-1,CATGTYNEQFF
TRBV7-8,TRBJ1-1,CASSLLTQGIEAFF
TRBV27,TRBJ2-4,CASSLRSWGGEAKNIQYF
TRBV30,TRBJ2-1,CAWSWAAARNEQFF
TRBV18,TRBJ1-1,CASSTVPSDTEAFF
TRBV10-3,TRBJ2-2,CAISESRVDVGELFF
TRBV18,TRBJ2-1,CASSPPGLVTNEQFF
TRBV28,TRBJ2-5,CASTRTGWETQYF
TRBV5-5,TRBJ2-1,CASRAWVASYNEQFF
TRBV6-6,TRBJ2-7,CASRGTRAVSYEQYF
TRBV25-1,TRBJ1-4,CASIGPLSEKLFF
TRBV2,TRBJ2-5,CASSFLLVAIETQYF